This TCR beta chain was recorded in a study of vaccination and CD4 T cells after COVID-19. Note on this clonotype: The antigen remains undetermined.

Treatment here: roughly ten-day PBMC culture with coronavirus spike peptide pools or control peptides (ViraFEST assay). CDR1 and CDR2 from the germline V gene are SGHTA and FQGNSA. The CDR3 spans 14 residues. The ends were cut back, 0 bases at V and 6 bases at J, with 12 bases in the middle. Cultured CD4+ T cell DNA underwent sequencing with the Oncomine TCR Beta short-read assay. TCRdb analysed the PCR reads with MiXCR anew, one entry per CDR3 protein. Of fewer than 20,000 distinct CDR3 sequences listed, roughly two thirds are singletons. This TCR came from a human donor who had recovered from COVID-19. This chain connects TRBV7-2 to TRBJ2-7, with D maybe TRBD2 (5 bases). Sample: CD4+ T cells from blood, cultured in vitro. CDR3 residues: CASSLAGASREQYF. CDR3 bases: TGTGCCAGCAGCTTAGCGGGAGCATCTCGCGAGCAGTACTTC.